Below are 4 T cell receptor beta chains sequenced from a single sample in a study of Ad26.COV2.S vaccination and SARS-CoV-2 variants. Treatment in this sample: roughly 18 received Ad26.COV2.S at low or high dose, single or two shots; several received placebo; per-sample allocation not given. Collection of samples fell on day 63 after the first vaccine or placebo injection. Profiling relied on immunoSEQ multiplex PCR, and the TCRdb table lists in-frame clones only, not all of them. The sample has some 640,000 clones; more than 80% are singletons. The sample was peripheral blood, taken in a trial of Ad26.COV2.S vaccine versus placebo. Source of these receptors: a person between 18 and 59 years old who received the Ad26.COV2.S COVID-19 vaccine or a placebo.

The gene calls are TRBV10-3 and TRBJ2-7; 14 bases agree with TRBD2. The V and J ends lost 8 bases and 2 bases, in that order; junction bases with no gene match: 26. Germline values: CDR1 ENHRY, CDR2 SYGVKD. This CDR3 contains 22 residues. DNA of the CDR3: TGTGCCATCCGGACAGACAGCTCCTCGGGACTAGCGGGAGTCGGTTGGGCCTACGAGCAGTACTTC. It encodes CAIRTDSSSGLAGVGWAYEQYF.

The J gene is TRBJ1-2, the V gene TRBV14; D gene uncertain. The CDR3 is 13 amino acids. Germline V gene sequence: CDR1 SGHDN, CDR2 FVKESK. Trimming shortened V by 1 base and J by 3 bases, and 6 bases separated the two germline ends. The CDR3 here is CASSQGRDYGYTF. In nucleotides, the CDR3 is TGTGCCAGCAGCCAAGGGAGGGACTATGGCTACACCTTC.

The chain combines TRBV18 with TRBJ2-7, with 10 bases aligning to TRBD2. The CDR3 length is 15 residues. The germline gives CDR1 KGHSH, CDR2 LQKENI. The trim removed 5 bases at V and 3 bases at J, leaving 7 bases unmatched. CDR3 sequence (DNA): TGTGCCAGCTCATTCGGACTAGCGGAAAGCTACGAGCAGTACTTC. This gives the protein CASSFGLAESYEQYF.

The chain recombines TRBV11-2 with TRBJ2-2; tentatively, D is TRBD1 or TRBD2 (5 bases each). CDR1 and CDR2 (germline): SGHAT, FQNNGV. Trimming removed 7 bases at V and 5 bases at J, with 20 bases between. This CDR3 has 16 amino acids. The CDR3 DNA reads as TGTGCCAGCAACCCCATGGGGCTAGCAGGGACCGGGGAGCTGTTTTTT. This sequence encodes CASNPMGLAGTGELFF.